Listed here are 7 T cell receptor beta chains from one sample, sequenced in a study of shared clonotypes between healthy human individuals. The protocol was immunoSEQ multiplex PCR, while the TCRdb copy is restricted to in-frame clones and leaves out a portion. The sample includes 2 million to 2.5 million clones, approximately 95% of them seen just once. What was sequenced was naive CD4+ T cells from PBMCs. The subset was: CD45RA+ positively selected. Every receptor here comes from a man aged 18 to 35 in good health. Some clones in this sample may be carry-over from other donors' samples.

The V and J genes are TRBV5-1 and TRBJ1-2; D uncertain. Germline loops: CDR1 SGHRS, CDR2 YFSETQ. V shed 3 bases and J shed 1 base, with 10 bases lying between them. The CDR3 consists of 14 residues. CDR3 sequence reads: CASSSDGNNYGYTF. CDR3 in DNA: TGCGCCAGCAGCTCCGACGGGAATAACTATGGCTACACCTTC.

This chain links TRBV7-3 with TRBJ2-1; 11 positions agree with TRBD2. Germline CDR1 SGHTA, CDR2 FQGTGA. The CDR3 extends over 16 amino acids. The V and J ends lost 4 bases and 4 bases, in that order; junction bases with no gene match: 6. The CDR3 region has the DNA TGTGCCAGCAGCTACCTAAGACTAGCGGGGTACAATGAGCAGTTCTTC. Amino acids: CASSYLRLAGYNEQFF. The whole variable domain, remainder taken from reference TRBV7-3 and TRBJ2-1, is GAGVSQTPSNKVTEKGKYVELRCDPISGHTALYWYRQSLGQGPEFLIYFQGTGAADDSGLPNDRFFAVRPEGSVSTLKIQRTERGDSAVYLCASSYLRLAGYNEQFFGPGTRLTVL.

The chain is built from TRBV5-4 and TRBJ2-7, with a possible D match to TRBD2 (5 bases). This CDR3 is 12 amino acids long. The germline CDR1 and CDR2 sequences are SGHNT and YYREEE (reference sequence). Between the trimmed V and J ends, which lost 3 bases and 4 bases, there was a span of 8 bases. In DNA form, the CDR3 reads TGTGCCAGCAGCTCGGACTGGTACGAGCAGTACTTC. Translation: CASSSDWYEQYF.

The chain employs TRBV7-6 and TRBJ2-1; 11 bases line up with TRBD2. This CDR3 comprises 16 residues. V shed 1 base, J shed 4 bases, and the junction held 3 bases outside the gene matches. Germline loops: CDR1 SGHVS, CDR2 FNYEAQ. CDR3 residues: CASSLGTSGFYNEQFF. The CDR3 nucleotides are TGTGCCAGCAGCTTAGGGACTAGCGGGTTTTACAATGAGCAGTTCTTC.

The V gene is TRBV7-3, the J gene TRBJ2-7; 13 bases match TRBD2. The CDR3 sequence is 15 residues long. Germline V lookup: CDR1 SGHTA, CDR2 FQGTGA. The J segment lost 6 bases and the V segment lost 2 bases, leaving 4 bases of the junction unmatched. The CDR3 here is CASSLGTSGNREQYF. Written as DNA, the CDR3 is TGTGCCAGCAGCTTAGGGACTAGCGGGAACCGCGAGCAGTACTTC. The full variable domain, with the rest looked up from reference TRBV7-3 and TRBJ2-7, is GAGVSQTPSNKVTEKGKYVELRCDPISGHTALYWYRQSLGQGPEFLIYFQGTGAADDSGLPNDRFFAVRPEGSVSTLKIQRTERGDSAVYLCASSLGTSGNREQYFGPGTRLTVT.

The gene calls are TRBV11-1 and TRBJ2-1, with 11 nucleotides matching TRBD1. V was clipped by 6 bases and J by 6 bases; unmatched bases: 4. CDR3 length equals 14 residues. The V gene's germline CDR1 is SGHAT and CDR2 FQDESV (reference sequence). This chain's CDR3 is CASRSGTGGNEQFF. The CDR3 region has the DNA TGTGCCAGCAGGTCCGGGACAGGGGGCAATGAGCAGTTCTTC.

For the CDR3, the DNA is TGTGCCAGCAGTTTACGGACGGGCTACGAGCAGTACTTC. Translating gives CASSLRTGYEQYF. This chain uses TRBV6-6 with TRBJ2-7; D is uncertain. CDR3 length equals 13 residues. Germline V gene sequence: CDR1 MNHNY, CDR2 SVGAGI (reference sequence). Trimming took 4 bases from V and 3 from J, leaving 10 bases between them.